This entry features one TCR beta chain sequence. Method: immunoSEQ multiplex PCR; TCRdb's copy keeps in-frame clones and lacks some. This sample has under 90,000 clones; under 95% occur once, and the top ten carry 0.2% to 0.3%. This entry belongs to a study of technical replicates of blood from a handful of donors. Trimming removed 3 bases from V and 3 bases from J, with 17 bases in between. The CDR3 loop spans 16 amino acids. Germline CDR1 and CDR2: MGHRA and YSYEKL. The source of this sequence is a human donor in good health. Sequencing was done on a sample of T cells isolated from PBMCs. J is TRBJ2-5 and V is TRBV4-1; D is perhaps TRBD2 (5 bases). CDR3: CASSHYPGMGEETQYF. The DNA for the CDR3 is TGCGCCAGCAGCCACTATCCGGGGATGGGAGAAGAGACCCAGTACTTC.